This T cell receptor beta chain was retrieved from a study of blood T cells in healthy people across ages. Germline CDR1 and CDR2: SGHTA and FQGNSA. The V gene end was trimmed by 5 bases and the J gene end by 10 bases; junction bases not matched to a gene: 10. CDR3 length: 16 amino acids. Sample donors were healthy Caucasian individuals that came from Russia, aged 6 to 90. PCR was performed a second time for about 7 to 12 cycles using a sample-barcoded 5' primer and a J-beta primer mix. Via MiXCR, TCRdb re-called the 5' RACE reads, giving one row per CDR3 protein. Of roughly 700,000 distinct CDR3 sequences in the sample, about half were seen once.

The receptor was derived from a woman aged 60-70 years in good health. The V gene is TRBV7-2, the J gene TRBJ2-1; 14 nucleotides align to TRBD2. Sample: blood. CDR3 sequence: CASSGGTSGSKGEQFF. CDR3 coding DNA: TGTGCCAGCAGCGGTGGGACTAGCGGGAGTAAGGGAGAGCAGTTCTTC.